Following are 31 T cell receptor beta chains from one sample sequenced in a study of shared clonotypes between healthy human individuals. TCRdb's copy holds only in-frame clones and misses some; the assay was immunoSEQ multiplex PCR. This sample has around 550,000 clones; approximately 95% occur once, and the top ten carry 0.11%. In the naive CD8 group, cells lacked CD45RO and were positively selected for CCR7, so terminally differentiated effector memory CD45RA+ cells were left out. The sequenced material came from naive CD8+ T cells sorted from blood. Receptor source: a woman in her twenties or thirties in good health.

The CDR3 is CASRETSGKVNEQFF. The DNA for the CDR3 is TGCGCCAGCAGGGAAACTAGCGGGAAAGTCAATGAGCAGTTCTTC. The chain links TRBV4-1 to TRBJ2-1; 10 nucleotides line up with TRBD2. The CDR3 length is 15 residues. After removal of 6 bases from V and 6 bases from J, the junction contained 8 bases not matched to a gene. Germline CDR1 reads MGHRA; CDR2 reads YSYEKL.

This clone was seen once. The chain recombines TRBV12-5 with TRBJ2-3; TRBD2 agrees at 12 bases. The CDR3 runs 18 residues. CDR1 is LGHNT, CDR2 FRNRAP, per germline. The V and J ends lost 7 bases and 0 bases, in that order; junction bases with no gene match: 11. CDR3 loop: CASALAGGPLPSTDTQYF. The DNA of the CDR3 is TGTGCTAGTGCCCTAGCGGGAGGGCCCTTACCTAGCACAGATACGCAGTATTTT.

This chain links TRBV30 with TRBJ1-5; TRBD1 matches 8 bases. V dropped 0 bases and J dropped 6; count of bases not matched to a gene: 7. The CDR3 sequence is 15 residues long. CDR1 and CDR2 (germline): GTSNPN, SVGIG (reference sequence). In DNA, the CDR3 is TGTGCCTGGAGTGTAGGGCAGGGGGCTGGTCAGCCCCAGCATTTT. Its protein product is CAWSVGQGAGQPQHF.

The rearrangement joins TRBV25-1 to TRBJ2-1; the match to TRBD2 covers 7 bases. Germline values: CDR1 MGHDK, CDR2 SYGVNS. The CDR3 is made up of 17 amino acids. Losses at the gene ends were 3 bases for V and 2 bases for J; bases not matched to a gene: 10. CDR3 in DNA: TGTGCCAGCAGTGACGATGGGGCGGGAGTCACCTACAATGAGCAGTTCTTC. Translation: CASSDDGAGVTYNEQFF.

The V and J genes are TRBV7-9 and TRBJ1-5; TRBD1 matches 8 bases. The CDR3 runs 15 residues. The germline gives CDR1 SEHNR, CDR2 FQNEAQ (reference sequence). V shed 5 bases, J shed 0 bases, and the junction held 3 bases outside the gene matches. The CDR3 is CASSPDRDSNQPQHF. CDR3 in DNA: TGTGCCAGCAGCCCGGACAGGGATAGCAATCAGCCCCAGCATTTT.

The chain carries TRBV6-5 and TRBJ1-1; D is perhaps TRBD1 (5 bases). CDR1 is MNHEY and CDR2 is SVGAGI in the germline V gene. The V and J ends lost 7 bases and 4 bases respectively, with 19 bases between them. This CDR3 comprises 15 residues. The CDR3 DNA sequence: TGTGCCAGCAAATCCGACGGCTTTGGGGCCACTGAAGCTTTCTTT. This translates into CASKSDGFGATEAFF.

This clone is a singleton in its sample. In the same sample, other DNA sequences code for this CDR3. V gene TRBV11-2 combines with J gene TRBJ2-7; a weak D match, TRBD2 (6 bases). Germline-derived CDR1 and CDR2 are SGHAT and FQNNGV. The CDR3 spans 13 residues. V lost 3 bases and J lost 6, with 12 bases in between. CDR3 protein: CASSFTGAGEQYF. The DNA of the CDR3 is TGTGCCAGCAGCTTTACGGGAGCGGGCGAGCAGTACTTC.

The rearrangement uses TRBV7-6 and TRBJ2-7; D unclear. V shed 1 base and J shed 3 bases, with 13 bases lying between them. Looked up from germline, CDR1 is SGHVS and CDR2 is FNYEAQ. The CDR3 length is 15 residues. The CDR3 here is CASSLESGVLYEQYF. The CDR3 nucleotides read TGTGCCAGCAGCTTAGAATCAGGCGTTCTCTACGAGCAGTACTTC.

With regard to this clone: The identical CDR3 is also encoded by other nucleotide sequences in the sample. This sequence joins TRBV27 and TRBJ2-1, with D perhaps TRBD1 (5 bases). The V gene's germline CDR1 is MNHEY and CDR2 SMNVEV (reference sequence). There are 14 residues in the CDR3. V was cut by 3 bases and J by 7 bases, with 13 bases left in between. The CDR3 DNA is TGTGCCAGCAGTTTGTGGGGCCGTGGAAATGAGCAGTTCTTC. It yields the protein CASSLWGRGNEQFF.

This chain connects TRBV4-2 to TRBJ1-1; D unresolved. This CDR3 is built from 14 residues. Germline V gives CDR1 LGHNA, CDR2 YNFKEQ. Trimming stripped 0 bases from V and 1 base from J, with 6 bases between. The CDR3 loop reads CASSQDHENTEAFF. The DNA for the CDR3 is TGTGCCAGCAGCCAAGATCACGAGAACACTGAAGCTTTCTTT.

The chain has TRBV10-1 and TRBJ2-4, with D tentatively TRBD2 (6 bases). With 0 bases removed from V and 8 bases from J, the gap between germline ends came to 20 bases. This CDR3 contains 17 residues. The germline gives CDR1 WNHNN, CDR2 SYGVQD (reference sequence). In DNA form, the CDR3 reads TGCGCCAGCAGTGAGTCCGGGAGAGCCGGTTCCTGGGACATTCAGTACTTC. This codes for CASSESGRAGSWDIQYF.

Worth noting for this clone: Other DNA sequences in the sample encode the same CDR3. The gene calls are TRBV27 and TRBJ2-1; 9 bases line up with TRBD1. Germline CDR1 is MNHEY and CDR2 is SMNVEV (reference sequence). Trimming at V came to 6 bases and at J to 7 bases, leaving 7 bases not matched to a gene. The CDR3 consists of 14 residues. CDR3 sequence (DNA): TGTGCCAGCAGCCCAACCGGGACAGGGAATGAGCAGTTCTTC. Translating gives CASSPTGTGNEQFF.

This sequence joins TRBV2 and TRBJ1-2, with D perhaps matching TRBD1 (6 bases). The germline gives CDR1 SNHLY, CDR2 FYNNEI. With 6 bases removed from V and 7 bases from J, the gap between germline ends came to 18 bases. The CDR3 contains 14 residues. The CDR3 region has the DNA TGTGCCAGCAGCCCGGGGGCAGGGGCGTTTGGCTACACCTTC. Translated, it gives CASSPGAGAFGYTF.

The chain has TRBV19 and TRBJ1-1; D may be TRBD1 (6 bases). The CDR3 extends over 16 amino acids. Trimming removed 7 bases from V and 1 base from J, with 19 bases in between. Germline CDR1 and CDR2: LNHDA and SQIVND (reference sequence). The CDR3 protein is CASTSLPGGANTEAFF. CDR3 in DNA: TGTGCCAGTACCTCCCTGCCGGGGGGGGCGAACACTGAAGCTTTCTTT.

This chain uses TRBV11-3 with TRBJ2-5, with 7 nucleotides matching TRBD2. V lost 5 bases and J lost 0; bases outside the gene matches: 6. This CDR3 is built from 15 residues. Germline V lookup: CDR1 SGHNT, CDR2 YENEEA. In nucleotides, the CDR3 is TGTGCCAGCAGCCCAGGCCTAGCGGACCAAGAGACCCAGTACTTC. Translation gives CASSPGLADQETQYF.

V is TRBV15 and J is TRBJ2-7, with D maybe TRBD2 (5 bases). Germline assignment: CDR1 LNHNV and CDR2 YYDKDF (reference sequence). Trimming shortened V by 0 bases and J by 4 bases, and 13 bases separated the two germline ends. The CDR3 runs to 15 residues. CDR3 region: CATSRDRLAGYEQYF. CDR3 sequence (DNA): TGTGCCACCAGCAGAGATCGGCTAGCTGGATACGAGCAGTACTTC. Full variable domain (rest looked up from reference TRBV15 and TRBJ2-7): DAMVIQNPRYQVTQFGKPVTLSCSQTLNHNVMYWYQQKSSQAPKLLFHYYDKDFNNEADTPDNFQSRRPNTSFCFLDIRSPGLGDTAMYLCATSRDRLAGYEQYFGPGTRLTVT.

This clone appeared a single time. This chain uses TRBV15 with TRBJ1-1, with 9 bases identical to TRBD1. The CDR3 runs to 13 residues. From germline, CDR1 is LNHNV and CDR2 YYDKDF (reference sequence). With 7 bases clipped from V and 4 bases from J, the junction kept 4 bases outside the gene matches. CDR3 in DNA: TGTGCCACCAACACAGGGGGCGGCACTGAAGCTTTCTTT. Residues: CATNTGGGTEAFF.

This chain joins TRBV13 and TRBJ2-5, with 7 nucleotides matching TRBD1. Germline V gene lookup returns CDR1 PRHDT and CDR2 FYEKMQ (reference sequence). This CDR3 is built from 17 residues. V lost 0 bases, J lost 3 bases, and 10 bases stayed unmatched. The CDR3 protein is CASSLGSLNRGEETQYF. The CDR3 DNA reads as TGTGCCAGCAGCTTAGGGAGCCTGAACAGGGGCGAAGAGACCCAGTACTTC.

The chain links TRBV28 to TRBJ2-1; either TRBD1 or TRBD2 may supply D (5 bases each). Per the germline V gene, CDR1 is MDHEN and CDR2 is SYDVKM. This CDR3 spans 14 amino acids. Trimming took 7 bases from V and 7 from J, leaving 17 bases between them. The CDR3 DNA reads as TGTGCCAGCACGACGGCGGACGAGGGGAATGAGCAGTTCTTC. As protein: CASTTADEGNEQFF.

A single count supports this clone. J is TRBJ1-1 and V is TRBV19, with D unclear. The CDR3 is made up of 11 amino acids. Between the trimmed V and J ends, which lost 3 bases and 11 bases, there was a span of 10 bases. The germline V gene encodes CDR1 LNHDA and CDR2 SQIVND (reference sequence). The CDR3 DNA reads TGTGCCAGTAGTATCGGGTATTCCGCTTTCTTT. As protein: CASSIGYSAFF.

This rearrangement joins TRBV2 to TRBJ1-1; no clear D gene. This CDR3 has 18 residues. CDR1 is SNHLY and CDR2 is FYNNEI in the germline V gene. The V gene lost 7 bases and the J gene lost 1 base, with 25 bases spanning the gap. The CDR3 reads CASIALTGDWSPNTEAFF. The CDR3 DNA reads TGTGCCAGCATCGCGCTTACGGGAGACTGGTCGCCGAACACTGAAGCTTTCTTT.

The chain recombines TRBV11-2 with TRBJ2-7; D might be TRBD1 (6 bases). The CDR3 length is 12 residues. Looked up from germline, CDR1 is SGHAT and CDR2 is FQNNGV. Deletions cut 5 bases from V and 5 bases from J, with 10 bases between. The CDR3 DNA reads TGTGCCAGCAGCACTCGACAGGACGAGCAGTACTTC. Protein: CASSTRQDEQYF.

CDR3 region: CASSIELAGPEGELFF. CDR3 in DNA: TGTGCCAGTAGTATAGAACTAGCGGGGCCCGAGGGGGAGCTGTTTTTT. The V call is TRBV19, the J call TRBJ2-2; 10 bases align to TRBD2. V shed 0 bases, J shed 8 bases, and the junction held 6 bases outside the gene matches. Germline V gives CDR1 LNHDA, CDR2 SQIVND (reference sequence). The CDR3 has 16 amino acids.

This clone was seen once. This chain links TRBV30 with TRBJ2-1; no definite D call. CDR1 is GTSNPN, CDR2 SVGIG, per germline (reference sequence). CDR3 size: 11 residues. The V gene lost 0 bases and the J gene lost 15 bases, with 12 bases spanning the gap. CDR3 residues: CAWSVRKVLFF. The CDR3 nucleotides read TGTGCCTGGAGTGTACGGAAGGTACTGTTCTTC. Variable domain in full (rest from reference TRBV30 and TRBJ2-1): SQTIHQWPATLVQPVGSPLSLECTVEGTSNPNLYWYRQAAGRGLQLLFYSVGIGQISSEVPQNLSASRPQDRQFILSSKKLLLSDSGFYLCAWSVRKVLFFGPGTRLTVL.

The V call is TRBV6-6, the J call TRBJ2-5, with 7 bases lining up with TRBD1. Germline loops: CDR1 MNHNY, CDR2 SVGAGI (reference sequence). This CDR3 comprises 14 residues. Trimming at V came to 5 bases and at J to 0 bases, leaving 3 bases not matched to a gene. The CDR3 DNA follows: TGTGCCAGCAGTCAGACAGGGTACCAAGAGACCCAGTACTTC. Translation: CASSQTGYQETQYF.

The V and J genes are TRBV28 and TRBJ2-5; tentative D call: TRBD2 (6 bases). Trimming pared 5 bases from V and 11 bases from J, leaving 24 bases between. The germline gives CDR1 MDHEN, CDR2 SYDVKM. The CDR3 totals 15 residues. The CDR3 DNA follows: TGTGCCAGCAGTCGGGGACCGGGACTGGGGGATGAGCAGTACTTC. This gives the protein CASSRGPGLGDEQYF.

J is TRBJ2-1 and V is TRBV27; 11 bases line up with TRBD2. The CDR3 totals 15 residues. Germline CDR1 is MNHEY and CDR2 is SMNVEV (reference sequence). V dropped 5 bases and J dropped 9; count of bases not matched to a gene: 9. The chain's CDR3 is CASSISSGRIGEQFF. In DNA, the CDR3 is TGTGCCAGCAGTATTTCTAGCGGGAGGATCGGTGAGCAGTTCTTC.

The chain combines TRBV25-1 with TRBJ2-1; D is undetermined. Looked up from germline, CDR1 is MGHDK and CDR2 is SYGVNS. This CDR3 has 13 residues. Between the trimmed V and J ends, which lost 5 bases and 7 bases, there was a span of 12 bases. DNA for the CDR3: TGTGCCAGCAGTCTAGGGTACGTGAATGAGCAGTTCTTC. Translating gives CASSLGYVNEQFF.

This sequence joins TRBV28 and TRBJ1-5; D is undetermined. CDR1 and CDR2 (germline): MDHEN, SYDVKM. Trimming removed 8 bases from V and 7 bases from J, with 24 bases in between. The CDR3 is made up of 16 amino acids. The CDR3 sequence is CASRSYRALWGQPQHF. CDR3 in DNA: TGTGCCAGCCGCAGTTACCGGGCCCTATGGGGACAGCCCCAGCATTTT.

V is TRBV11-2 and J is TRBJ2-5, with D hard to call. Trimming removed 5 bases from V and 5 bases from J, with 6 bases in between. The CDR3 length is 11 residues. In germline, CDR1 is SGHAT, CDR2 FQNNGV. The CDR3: CASSRWETQYF. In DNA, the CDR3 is TGTGCCAGCAGCAGATGGGAGACCCAGTACTTC.

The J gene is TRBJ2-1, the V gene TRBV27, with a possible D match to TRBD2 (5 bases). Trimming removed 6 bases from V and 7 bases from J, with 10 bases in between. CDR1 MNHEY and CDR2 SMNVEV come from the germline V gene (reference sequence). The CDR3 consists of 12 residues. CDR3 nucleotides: TGTGCCAGCAGCCATACTAGTAATGAGCAGTTCTTC. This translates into CASSHTSNEQFF.